This T cell receptor (beta chain) was identified during a study of cytomegalovirus exposure and HLA in healthy donors. About the study: Counted in an early data release were about 85 million unique TCRs from HLA-typed donors.

The PCR made use of 60 Vbeta and 13 Jbeta primers. Clones were read by immunoSEQ multiplex PCR, and TCRdb kept only the in-frame ones, dropping some. This sample carries some 85,000 clones, around 77% of them seen once, and the ten largest clones take approximately 3.7%. It was healthy bone marrow donors who served as donors. With 1 base clipped from V and 4 bases from J, the junction kept 5 bases outside the gene matches. Germline CDR1 LNHNV, CDR2 YYDKDF (reference sequence). This CDR3 has 15 residues. The chain links TRBV15 to TRBJ2-5; 8 bases align to TRBD2. The TCR sequence derives from a man younger than 40 in good health and CMV-seronegative. Specimen: PBMCs. CDR3 in DNA: TGTGCCACCAGCAGAGGCCCCGCGGGGGGAGAGACCCAGTACTTC. Translating it yields CATSRGPAGGETQYF.